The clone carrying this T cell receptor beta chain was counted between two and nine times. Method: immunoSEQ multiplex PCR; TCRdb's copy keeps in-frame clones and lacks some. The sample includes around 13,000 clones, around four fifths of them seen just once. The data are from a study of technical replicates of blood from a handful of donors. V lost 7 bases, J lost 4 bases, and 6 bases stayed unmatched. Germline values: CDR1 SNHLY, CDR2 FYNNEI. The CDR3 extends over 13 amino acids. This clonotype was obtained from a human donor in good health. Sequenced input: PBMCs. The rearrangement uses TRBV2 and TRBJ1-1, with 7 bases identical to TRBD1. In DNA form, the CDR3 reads TGTGCCAGCACGGACAGGCCGAGCACTGAAGCTTTCTTT. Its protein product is CASTDRPSTEAFF.